These 18 T cell receptor beta chains were sequenced from one sample in a study of T cell responses to AZD1222 COVID-19 vaccine. The table came from immunoSEQ multiplex PCR; TCRdb's copy has only in-frame clones and leaves some out. The sample holds some 97,000 clones, around nine tenths seen once. The sequencing used peripheral blood, collected on day 0 of AZD1222 vaccination. The receptors stem from an adult in good health.

This clone was counted only a few times. V is TRBV3-1 (or the pseudogene TRBV3-2) and J is TRBJ2-1, with 8 nucleotides matching TRBD2. Germline CDR1 LGHDT, CDR2 YNNKEL (reference sequence). V trimming: 8 bases; J trimming: 9 bases; junction bases outside the gene matches: 12. The CDR3 runs 14 residues. CDR3 DNA sequence: TGTGCCAGCGCGTCGCGGGAGGCGGTTAGTGAGCAGTTCTTC. It encodes CASASREAVSEQFF.

The J gene is TRBJ2-2, the V gene TRBV6-5, with D perhaps TRBD1 (8 bases). In germline, CDR1 is MNHEY, CDR2 SVGAGI. Trimming pared 11 bases from V and 4 bases from J, leaving 17 bases between. The CDR3 length is 14 residues. The DNA for the CDR3 is TGTGCCTCCTCAGGGGGCGGGGGCACCGGGGAGCTGTTTTTT. Protein: CASSGGGGTGELFF.

CDR3 coding DNA: TGTGCCAGCAGTCGAGGGACCCAAGAGCAGTTCTTC. It is translated as CASSRGTQEQFF. This chain uses TRBV6-5 with TRBJ2-1; D may match TRBD1 or TRBD2 (5 bases each). Between the trimmed V and J ends, which lost 5 bases and 10 bases, there was a span of 12 bases. The CDR3 has 12 residues. The germline CDR1 and CDR2 sequences are MNHEY and SVGAGI.

A few counts support this clone. The J gene is TRBJ1-5, the V gene TRBV27; D is undetermined. V was trimmed by 8 bases and J by 6 bases, leaving 17 bases between them. CDR1 MNHEY and CDR2 SMNVEV come from the germline V gene (reference sequence). This CDR3 is 14 amino acids long. The CDR3, as DNA: TGTGCCAGCGCTCTCCCGGGATTCGGTCAGCCCCAGCATTTT. Translation: CASALPGFGQPQHF.

The rearrangement joins TRBV5-8 to TRBJ1-1, with D possibly matching TRBD1 (6 bases). CDR1 is SGHTS and CDR2 is YDEGEE in the germline V gene. Trimming removed 4 bases from V and 0 bases from J, with 13 bases in between. The CDR3 totals 15 residues. Here the CDR3 reads CASSTQGILNTEAFF. CDR3 sequence (DNA): TGTGCCAGCAGCACCCAGGGGATTCTGAACACTGAAGCTTTCTTT.

CDR3 region: CASSQLEGAEAFF. The CDR3 bases are TGTGCCAGCAGCCAATTGGAGGGAGCTGAAGCTTTCTTT. V and J are TRBV16 and TRBJ1-1; D is ambiguous. Looked up from germline, CDR1 is KGHSY and CDR2 is FQNENV. The V gene lost 1 base and the J gene lost 6 bases, with 9 bases spanning the gap. The CDR3 is 13 residues long. Full variable domain (outside the CDR3, taken from reference TRBV16 and TRBJ1-1): GEEVAQTPKHLVRGEGQKAKLYCAPIKGHSYVFWYQQVLKNEFKFLISFQNENVFDETGMPKERFSAKCLPNSPCSLEIQATKLEDSAVYFCASSQLEGAEAFFGQGTRLTVV.

This clone appeared a single time. The chain recombines TRBV18 with TRBJ2-3; 12 bases align to TRBD2. V shed 1 base, J shed 3 bases, and the junction held 8 bases outside the gene matches. Germline V CDR1 and CDR2: KGHSH, LQKENI. This CDR3 has 18 amino acids. The CDR3 protein is CASSPQTSGSSLTDTQYF. The CDR3 DNA reads as TGTGCCAGCTCACCACAGACTAGCGGGAGCAGTTTGACAGATACGCAGTATTTT.

The chain couples TRBV18 to TRBJ1-1; weak D call: TRBD1 (6 bases). This CDR3 region has 15 residues. Between the trimmed V and J ends, which lost 6 bases and 6 bases, there was a span of 20 bases. The germline V gene encodes CDR1 KGHSH and CDR2 LQKENI. Written as DNA, the CDR3 is TGTGCCAGCTCTTCGGCCTCGGGGGCGGGCGCTGAAGCTTTCTTT. Protein product: CASSSASGAGAEAFF.

V is TRBV11-3 and J is TRBJ1-1; the match to TRBD1 covers 7 bases. Per germline, CDR1 SGHNT and CDR2 YENEEA. The CDR3 runs to 12 residues. V lost 5 bases to trimming and J lost 8 bases; unmatched junction nucleotides: 5. CDR3 sequence: CASSHRGQEAFF. The DNA for the CDR3 is TGTGCCAGCAGCCATAGGGGACAGGAAGCTTTCTTT.

The CDR3 protein is CATSKSGTGNEKLFF. CDR3 nucleotide sequence: TGTGCCACCAGTAAGTCCGGGACGGGGAATGAAAAACTGTTTTTT. The chain employs TRBV24-1 and TRBJ1-4; tentatively, D is TRBD1 (5 bases). Trimming left V 6 bases short and J 5 bases short, with 15 bases between. The CDR3 is made up of 15 amino acids. Germline lookup yields CDR1 KGHDR and CDR2 SFDVKD.

The rearrangement uses TRBV15 and TRBJ2-5; maybe TRBD1 (5 bases). This CDR3 has 14 residues. Trimming removed 0 bases at V and 3 bases at J, with 8 bases between. Germline CDR1 LNHNV, CDR2 YYDKDF (reference sequence). This CDR3 reads CATSRDRAKETQYF. DNA for the CDR3: TGTGCCACCAGCAGAGACAGGGCGAAAGAGACCCAGTACTTC.

The chain carries TRBV27 and TRBJ1-5; 8 bases match TRBD1. This CDR3 has 15 residues. Per the germline V gene, CDR1 is MNHEY and CDR2 is SMNVEV (reference sequence). V trimming: 5 bases; J trimming: 2 bases; junction bases outside the gene matches: 5. CDR3: CASSDDRGGNQPQHF. The CDR3 DNA sequence: TGTGCCAGCAGTGACGACAGGGGCGGCAATCAGCCCCAGCATTTT.

This chain joins TRBV18 and TRBJ1-3; 9 bases are shared with TRBD1. The junction had 5 bases not matched to a gene; V was cut back by 6 bases and J by 8 bases. The CDR3 is 13 residues long. The V gene's germline CDR1 is KGHSH and CDR2 LQKENI. This chain's CDR3 is CASSGTGQDTIYF. CDR3 coding DNA: TGTGCCAGCTCGGGGACAGGGCAGGACACCATATATTTT.

The table lists this clone with a few counts. The junction does not match germline at one end; this may be a read error. The V and J genes are TRBV5-1 and TRBJ1-1, with D unclear. Germline CDR1 SGHRS, CDR2 YFSETQ. CDR3 length equals 14 residues. In nucleotides, the CDR3 is TGCGCCAGCAACTTGGTTTCCGGGAACACTGAAGCTTTCTTT. Translation gives CASNLVSGNTEAFF.

The gene calls are TRBV5-1 and TRBJ1-1; 7 bases match TRBD1. The V gene end was trimmed by 0 bases and the J gene end by 5 bases; junction bases not matched to a gene: 10. This CDR3 is 16 amino acids long. The V gene's germline CDR1 is SGHRS and CDR2 YFSETQ. The CDR3 sequence: CASSLVISRGRTEAFF. In DNA form, the CDR3 reads TGCGCCAGCAGCTTGGTGATCTCTAGGGGGCGGACTGAAGCTTTCTTT.

The gene calls are TRBV3-1 (or the pseudogene TRBV3-2) and TRBJ1-1; TRBD1 is a possible D gene (5 bases). This CDR3 region has 14 residues. The germline gives CDR1 LGHDT, CDR2 YNNKEL (reference sequence). V was clipped by 1 base and J by 1 base, with 7 bases between them. As DNA, the CDR3 is TGTGCCAGCAGCCAAGTTGGGGGGAACACTGAAGCTTTCTTT. Protein sequence: CASSQVGGNTEAFF.

This clone was counted a single time. The V and J genes are TRBV5-5 and TRBJ2-3; possibly TRBD2 for D (6 bases). The germline V gene has CDR1 SGHKS and CDR2 YYEKEE (reference sequence). The CDR3 contains 15 residues. V was shortened by 0 bases and J by 1 base, with 9 bases between the two germline ends. The CDR3 DNA is TGTGCCAGCAGCTTGGGGCGGGGAGGCACAGATACGCAGTATTTT. Protein product: CASSLGRGGTDTQYF.

The chain recombines TRBV14 with TRBJ2-7; 8 bases fit TRBD2. The V segment lost 1 base and the J segment 2 bases; nucleotides outside the gene matches: 1. The CDR3 extends over 14 amino acids. Germline V gene data show CDR1 as SGHDN and CDR2 as FVKESK. This chain's CDR3 is CASSQAAGAYEQYF. The CDR3 DNA is TGTGCCAGCAGCCAAGCAGCGGGGGCCTACGAGCAGTACTTC. The full variable domain, completed using reference TRBV14 and TRBJ2-7, is EAGVTQFPSHSVIEKGQTVTLRCDPISGHDNLYWYRRVMGKEIKFLLHFVKESKQDESGMPNNRFLAERTGGTYSTLKVQPAELEDSGVYFCASSQAAGAYEQYFGPGTRLTVT.